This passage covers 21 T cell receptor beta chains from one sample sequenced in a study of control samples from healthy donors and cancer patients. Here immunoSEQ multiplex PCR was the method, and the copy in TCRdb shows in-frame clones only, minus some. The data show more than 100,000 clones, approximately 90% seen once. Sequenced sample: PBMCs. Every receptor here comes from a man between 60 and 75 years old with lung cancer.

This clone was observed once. The CDR3 region is CASSTGQGGTDTQYF. CDR3 coding DNA: TGTGCCAGCAGCACGGGACAGGGGGGCACAGATACGCAGTATTTT. The rearrangement links TRBV7-7 to TRBJ2-3; TRBD1 aligns across 11 bases. Looked up from germline, CDR1 is SSHAT and CDR2 is FNYEAQ (reference sequence). The J segment lost 1 base and the V segment lost 5 bases, leaving 2 bases of the junction unmatched. CDR3 length: 15 amino acids.

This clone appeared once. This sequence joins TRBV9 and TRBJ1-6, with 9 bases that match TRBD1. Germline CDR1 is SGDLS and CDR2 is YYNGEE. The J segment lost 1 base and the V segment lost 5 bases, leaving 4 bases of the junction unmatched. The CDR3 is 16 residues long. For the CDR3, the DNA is TGTGCCAGCAGGGGAGGACAGGGGTCCTATAATTCACCCCTCCACTTT. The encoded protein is CASRGGQGSYNSPLHF.

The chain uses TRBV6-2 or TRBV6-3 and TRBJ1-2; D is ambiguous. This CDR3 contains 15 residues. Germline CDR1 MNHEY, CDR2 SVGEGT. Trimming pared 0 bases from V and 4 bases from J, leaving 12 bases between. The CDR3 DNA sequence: TGTGCCAGCAGTTACTCGATTAATGAGGGCTATGGCTACACCTTC. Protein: CASSYSINEGYGYTF.

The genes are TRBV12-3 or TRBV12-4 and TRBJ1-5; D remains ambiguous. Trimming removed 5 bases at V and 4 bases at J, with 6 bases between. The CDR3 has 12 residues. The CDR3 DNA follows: TGTGCCAGCAGTCTACTAAATCAGCCCCAGCATTTT. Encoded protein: CASSLLNQPQHF.

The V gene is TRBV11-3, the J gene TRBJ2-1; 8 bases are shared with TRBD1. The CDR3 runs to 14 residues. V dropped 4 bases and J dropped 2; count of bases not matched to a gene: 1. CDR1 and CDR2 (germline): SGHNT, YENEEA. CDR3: CASSSQGAYNEQFF. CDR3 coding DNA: TGTGCCAGCAGCTCACAGGGGGCCTACAATGAGCAGTTCTTC.

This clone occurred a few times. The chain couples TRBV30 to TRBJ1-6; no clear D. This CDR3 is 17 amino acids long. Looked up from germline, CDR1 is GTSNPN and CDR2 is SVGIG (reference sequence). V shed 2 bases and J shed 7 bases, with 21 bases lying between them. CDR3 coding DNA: TGTGCCTGGAGTCCCCTCCGCCCCCTAGGGCGGAATTCACCCCTCCACTTT. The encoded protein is CAWSPLRPLGRNSPLHF.

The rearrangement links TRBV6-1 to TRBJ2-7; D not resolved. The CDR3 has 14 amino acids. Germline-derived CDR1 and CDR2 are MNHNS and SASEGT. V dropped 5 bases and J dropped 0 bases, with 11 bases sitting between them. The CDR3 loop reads CASSYNHGSYEQYV. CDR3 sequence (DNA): TGTGCCAGCAGTTATAATCACGGCTCCTACGAGCAGTACGTC.

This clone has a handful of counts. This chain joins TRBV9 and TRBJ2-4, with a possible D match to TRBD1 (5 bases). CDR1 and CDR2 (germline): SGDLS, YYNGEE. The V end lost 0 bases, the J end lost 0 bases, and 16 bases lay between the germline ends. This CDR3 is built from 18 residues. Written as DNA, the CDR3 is TGTGCCAGCAGCGTAGATGACAGAGAGACCTTAGCCAAAAACATTCAGTACTTC. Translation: CASSVDDRETLAKNIQYF.

The CDR3 sequence: CASSLSWAAGLSSGNTIYF. CDR3 DNA sequence: TGCGCCAGCAGCTTGTCTTGGGCGGCAGGACTATCCTCTGGAAACACCATATATTTT. V gene TRBV5-1 combines with J gene TRBJ1-3; D is undetermined. In germline, CDR1 is SGHRS, CDR2 YFSETQ. The CDR3 length is 19 residues. V was trimmed by 1 base and J by 0 bases, leaving 20 bases between them.

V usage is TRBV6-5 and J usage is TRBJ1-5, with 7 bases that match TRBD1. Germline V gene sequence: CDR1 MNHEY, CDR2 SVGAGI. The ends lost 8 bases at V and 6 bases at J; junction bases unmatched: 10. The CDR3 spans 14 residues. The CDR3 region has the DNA TGTGCCAGCCGGCTTCAGGGGGGAAGTCAGCCCCAGCATTTT. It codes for CASRLQGGSQPQHF.

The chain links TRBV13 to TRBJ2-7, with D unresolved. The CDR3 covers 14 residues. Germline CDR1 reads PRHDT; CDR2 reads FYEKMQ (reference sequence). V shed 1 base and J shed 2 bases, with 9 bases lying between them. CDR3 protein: CASSLAQPPYEQYV. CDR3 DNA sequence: TGTGCCAGCAGCTTAGCACAGCCACCCTACGAGCAGTACGTC.

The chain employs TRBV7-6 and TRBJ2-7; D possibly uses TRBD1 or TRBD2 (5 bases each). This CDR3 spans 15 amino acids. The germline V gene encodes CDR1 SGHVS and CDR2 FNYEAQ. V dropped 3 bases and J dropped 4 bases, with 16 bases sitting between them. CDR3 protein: CASSFQDGAGYEQYF. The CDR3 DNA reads TGTGCCAGCAGCTTCCAAGACGGGGCAGGATACGAGCAGTACTTC. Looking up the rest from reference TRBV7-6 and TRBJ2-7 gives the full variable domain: GAGVSQSPRYKVTKRGQDVALRCDPISGHVSLYWYRQALGQGPEFLTYFNYEAQQDKSGLPNDRFSAERPEGSISTLTIQRTEQRDSAMYRCASSFQDGAGYEQYFGPGTRLTVT.

CDR3 in amino acids: CASSSGQGPHEQYV. For the CDR3, the DNA is TGTGCCAGCAGCTCGGGACAGGGGCCCCACGAGCAGTACGTC. The gene calls are TRBV5-4 and TRBJ2-7, with 10 bases matching TRBD1. The CDR3 contains 14 residues. Trimming at V came to 3 bases and at J to 5 bases, leaving 5 bases not matched to a gene. Germline V gives CDR1 SGHNT, CDR2 YYREEE (reference sequence).

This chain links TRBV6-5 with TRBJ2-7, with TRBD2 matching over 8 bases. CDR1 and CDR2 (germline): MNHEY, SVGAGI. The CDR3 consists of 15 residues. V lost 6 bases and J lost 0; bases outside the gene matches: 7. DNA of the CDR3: TGTGCCAGCAGCCCGGGGGGGGCAATCTCCTACGAGCAGTACGTC. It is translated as CASSPGGAISYEQYV.

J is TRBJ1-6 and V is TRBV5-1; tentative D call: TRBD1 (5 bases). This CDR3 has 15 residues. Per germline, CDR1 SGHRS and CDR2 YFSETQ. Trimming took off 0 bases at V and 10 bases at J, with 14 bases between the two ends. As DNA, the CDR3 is TGCGCCAGCAGCTTGGGACAGAACCCTGGATCACCCCTCCACTTT. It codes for CASSLGQNPGSPLHF.

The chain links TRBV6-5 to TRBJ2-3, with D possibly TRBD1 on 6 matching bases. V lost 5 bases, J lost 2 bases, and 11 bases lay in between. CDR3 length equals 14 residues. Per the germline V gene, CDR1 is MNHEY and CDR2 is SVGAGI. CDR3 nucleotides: TGTGCCAGCAGTCGGACAGACTACACAGATACGCAGTATTTT. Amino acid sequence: CASSRTDYTDTQYF.

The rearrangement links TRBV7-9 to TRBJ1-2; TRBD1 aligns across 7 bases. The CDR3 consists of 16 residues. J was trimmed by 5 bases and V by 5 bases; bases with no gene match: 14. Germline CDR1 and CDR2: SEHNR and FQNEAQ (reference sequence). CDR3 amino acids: CASSRNVQGVGYGYTF. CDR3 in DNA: TGTGCCAGCAGCCGTAATGTGCAGGGGGTAGGGTATGGCTACACCTTC.

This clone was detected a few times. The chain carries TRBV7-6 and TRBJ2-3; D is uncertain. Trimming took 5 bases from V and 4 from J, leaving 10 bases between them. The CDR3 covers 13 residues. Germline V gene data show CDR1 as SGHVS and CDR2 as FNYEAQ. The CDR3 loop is CASSKLHPDTQYF. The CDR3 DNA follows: TGTGCCAGCAGCAAACTCCACCCAGATACGCAGTATTTT. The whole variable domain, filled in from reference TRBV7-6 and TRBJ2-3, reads GAGVSQSPRYKVTKRGQDVALRCDPISGHVSLYWYRQALGQGPEFLTYFNYEAQQDKSGLPNDRFSAERPEGSISTLTIQRTEQRDSAMYRCASSKLHPDTQYFGPGTRLTVL.

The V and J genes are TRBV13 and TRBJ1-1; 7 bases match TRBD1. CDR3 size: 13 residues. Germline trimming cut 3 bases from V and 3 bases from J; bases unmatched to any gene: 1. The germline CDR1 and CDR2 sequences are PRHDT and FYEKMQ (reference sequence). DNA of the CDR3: TGTGCCAGCAGCTTCACAGGGGACACTGAAGCTTTCTTT. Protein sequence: CASSFTGDTEAFF.

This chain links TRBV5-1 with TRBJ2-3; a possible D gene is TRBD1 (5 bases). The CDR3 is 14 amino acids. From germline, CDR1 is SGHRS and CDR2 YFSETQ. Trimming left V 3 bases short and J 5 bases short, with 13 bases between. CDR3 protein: CASSWEGEGDTQYF. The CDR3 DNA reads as TGCGCCAGCAGCTGGGAAGGGGAAGGAGATACGCAGTATTTT.

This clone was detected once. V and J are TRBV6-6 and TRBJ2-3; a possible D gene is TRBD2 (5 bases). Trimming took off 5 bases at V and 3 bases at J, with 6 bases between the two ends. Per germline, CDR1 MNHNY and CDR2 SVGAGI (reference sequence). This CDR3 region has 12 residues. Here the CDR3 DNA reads TGTGCCAGCAGTGGAGGTACAGATACGCAGTATTTT. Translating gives CASSGGTDTQYF.